Ten or more counts support the clone carrying this T cell receptor (beta chain). The antigen is unknown. There are 14 residues in the CDR3. V lost 0 bases to trimming and J lost 4 bases, with 7 bases between them. Germline lookup yields CDR1 SGDLS and CDR2 YYNGEE. TCRdb fed the 5' RACE reads into MiXCR, producing one record per CDR3 protein. Of about 460,000 distinct CDR3 sequences in the sample, about 5% are singletons; the top ten hold roughly 3.5%. This specimen comes from a study of CD8 T cells in ankylosing spondylitis. Study-wide findings and caveats: The study looked at matched synovial fluid samples from ankylosing spondylitis patients. Disease-linked clones were reported to be significantly enriched there. Several highly homologous variants formed a TCR beta motif that appeared characteristic of ankylosing spondylitis blood.

This TCR derives from a male donor with ankylosing spondylitis. Sequenced material: blood, either unsorted or a sorted T cell fraction (not recorded which). J is TRBJ2-2 and V is TRBV9; unclear D gene. The CDR3 sequence: CASSVETGTGELFF. The DNA for the CDR3 is TGTGCCAGCAGCGTAGAAACGGGCACCGGGGAGCTGTTTTTT.